These 7 T cell receptor beta chains were all obtained from the same sample, sequenced in a study of T cell responses to AZD1222 COVID-19 vaccine. Libraries were prepared by immunoSEQ multiplex PCR; TCRdb keeps only in-frame clonotypes and omits some of them. Of over 150,000 clones listed, roughly 90% are singletons. The specimen was peripheral blood, collected on day 0 of AZD1222 vaccination. Receptors originate from an adult in good health.

This clone was counted once. The chain uses TRBV18 and TRBJ1-3; 7 bases fit TRBD1. The trim removed 1 base at V and 2 bases at J, leaving 2 bases unmatched. Germline assignment: CDR1 KGHSH and CDR2 LQKENI. This CDR3 has 15 residues. CDR3 protein: CASSPQGATGNTIYF. Here the CDR3 DNA reads TGTGCCAGCTCACCACAGGGGGCCACTGGAAACACCATATATTTT.

The V call is TRBV11-2, the J call TRBJ1-4, with TRBD1 as a possible D gene (6 bases). V was clipped by 5 bases and J by 6 bases, with 16 bases between them. CDR1 SGHAT and CDR2 FQNNGV come from the germline V gene. There are 15 residues in the CDR3. The chain's CDR3 is CASSPQGRSYEKLFF. In nucleotides, the CDR3 is TGTGCCAGCAGCCCGCAGGGGCGTTCCTATGAAAAACTGTTTTTT.

This clone was seen only once. This rearrangement joins TRBV10-2 to TRBJ1-1; the D is unclear. This CDR3 has 13 amino acids. V lost 2 bases and J 5 bases, leaving 9 bases between the germline ends. Per germline, CDR1 WSHSY and CDR2 SAAADI. CDR3 sequence: CASSEAGPTEAFF. The DNA of the CDR3 is TGCGCCAGCAGTGAGGCCGGACCTACTGAAGCTTTCTTT.

The CDR3 spells CASSLRGGREETQYF. The CDR3 bases are TGTGCCAGCAGCTTGAGAGGGGGCAGGGAAGAGACCCAGTACTTC. This chain connects TRBV5-4 to TRBJ2-5, with 7 bases fitting TRBD1. This CDR3 is built from 15 residues. After removal of 1 base from V and 3 bases from J, the junction contained 6 bases not matched to a gene. Germline V gene sequence: CDR1 SGHNT, CDR2 YYREEE (reference sequence).

With respect to this clone: Distinct nucleotide sequences in the sample also encode this CDR3. This sequence joins TRBV28 and TRBJ1-5; D perhaps matches TRBD1 (5 bases). The germline CDR1 and CDR2 sequences are MDHEN and SYDVKM. This CDR3 comprises 14 residues. V was pared by 3 bases and J by 1 base, with 7 bases between. CDR3 residues: CASSLGGSNQPQHF. The CDR3 DNA reads TGTGCCAGCAGTTTGGGGGGGAGCAATCAGCCCCAGCATTTT.

CDR3 region: CASSLAGTPIQETQYF. CDR3 bases: TGCGCCAGCAGCTTGGCCGGGACACCCATCCAAGAGACCCAGTACTTC. The chain links TRBV5-1 to TRBJ2-5, with D perhaps TRBD1 (6 bases). The ends were cut back, 0 bases at V and 1 base at J, with 13 bases in the middle. Germline V gene lookup returns CDR1 SGHRS and CDR2 YFSETQ. The length of the CDR3 is 16 residues.

The CDR3 is CASSLTGLAGLSYNEQFF. In DNA form, the CDR3 reads TGTGCCAGCAGCTTAACGGGACTAGCGGGCCTCTCCTACAATGAGCAGTTCTTC. This rearrangement joins TRBV7-3 to TRBJ2-1, with TRBD2 identical over 12 bases. Germline values: CDR1 SGHTA, CDR2 FQGTGA. This CDR3 comprises 18 residues. V dropped 0 bases and J dropped 0; count of bases not matched to a gene: 3.